A selection of T cell receptor beta chains follows, all from one sample in a study of T cell repertoires and HLA-DP antigens. The antigens these receptors bind are not known. This table comes from immunoSEQ multiplex PCR, and its TCRdb copy is limited to in-frame clones, with some not included. This sample carries about 89,000 clones, approximately 86% of them seen once, and the ten largest clones take roughly 1.5%. Input material: CD4+ T cells from PBMCs. These receptors originate from a middle-aged man in good health and CMV-seronegative. The CDR3 runs from the conserved cysteine through the conserved F or W. D genes are given only for firm matches. Size is omitted from some rows. Given values are once, few, many or a class for expanded clones.

>-|TRBJ2-3|-|TRBV29-1
CSAEPGLSTDTQYF
TGCAGCGCAGAGCCGGGACTGAGCACAGATACGCAGTATTTT
>-|TRBJ2-6|-|TRBV19
CASSIPAGPRVLTF
TGTGCCAGTAGTATCCCTGCAGGGCCTAGGGTCCTGACTTTC
>-|TRBJ2-7|TRBD2|TRBV7-9
CASSPGGVSYEQYF
TGTGCCAGCAGCCCTGGGGGGGTCTCCTACGAGCAGTACTTC
>-|TRBJ2-7|-|TRBV6-5
CASSWGAEQYF
TGTGCCAGCAGTTGGGGGGCCGAGCAGTACTTC
>-|TRBJ1-2|TRBD1|TRBV6-4
CASSGQGSSGYTF
TGTGCCAGCAGTGGACAGGGTTCATCTGGCTACACCTTC
>-|TRBJ2-7|-|TRBV6-1
CASSEAGFEQYF
TGTGCCAGCAGTGAAGCAGGTTTCGAGCAGTACTTC
>-|TRBJ2-7|-|TRBV7-2
CASSPSTYEQYF
TGTGCCAGCAGCCCCTCAACCTACGAGCAGTACTTC
>-|TRBJ1-5|TRBD1|TRBV7-6
CASSLGTGDNQPQHF
TGTGCCAGCAGCTTAGGGACAGGAGACAATCAGCCCCAGCATTTT
>-|TRBJ2-2|TRBD1|TRBV5-5
CASSLRQGAPGELFF
TGTGCCAGCAGCTTGCGACAGGGGGCCCCCGGGGAGCTGTTTTTT
>once|TRBJ2-3|-|TRBV7-8
CASSPSTDTQYF
TGTGCCAGCAGCCCGTCCACAGATACGCAGTATTTT
>-|TRBJ2-6|-|TRBV7-2
CASSLGARESSGANVLTF
TGTGCCAGCAGCTTAGGGGCCAGAGAAAGCTCTGGGGCCAACGTCCTGACTTTC